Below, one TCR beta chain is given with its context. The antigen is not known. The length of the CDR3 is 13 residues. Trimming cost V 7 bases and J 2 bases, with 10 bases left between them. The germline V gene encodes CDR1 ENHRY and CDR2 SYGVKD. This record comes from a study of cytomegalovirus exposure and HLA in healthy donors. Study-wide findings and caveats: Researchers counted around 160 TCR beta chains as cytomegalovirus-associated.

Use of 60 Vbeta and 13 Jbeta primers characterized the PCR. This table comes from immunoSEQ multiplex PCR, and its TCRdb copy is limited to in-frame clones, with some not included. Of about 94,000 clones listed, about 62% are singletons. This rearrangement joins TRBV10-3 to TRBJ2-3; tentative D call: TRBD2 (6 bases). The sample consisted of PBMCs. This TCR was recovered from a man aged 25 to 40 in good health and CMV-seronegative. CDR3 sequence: CAINGGITDTQYF. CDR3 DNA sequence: TGTGCCATCAATGGCGGGATCACAGATACGCAGTATTTT.